This TCR beta chain appears in the sequencing data of a study of neoadjuvant anti-PD-1 for oral cavity cancer (dated by TCRdb to the early 2020s). Notes on the research overall: Before undergoing curative-intent surgical resection, most patients got three to four biweekly nivolumab doses at 3 mg/kg. For patients who did not progress, a fourth nivolumab dose was given around day 43, followed by definitive surgical resection on days 50-56. Responders were defined as patients with complete response, partial response or stable disease by RECIST 1.1; non-responders were defined as patients with progression. A 33% response rate was observed in the parent correlative cohort, in which eleven to twelve patients were included.

Study-level results and caveats: The TCR analyses had only three patients in each response group, and the authors called for validation in larger cohorts. A higher pretreatment blood Treg/Th17 ratio correlated with both higher pretreatment blood TCRbeta clonality and lower post-treatment tumor TCRbeta clonality. After neoadjuvant nivolumab, non-responders showed significantly higher T cell clonality (Gini index) in PBMCs than responders did.

V is shortened by 6 bases, J by 5 bases, and the region joining them spans 7 bases. The germline V gene gives CDR1 as MNHEY and CDR2 as SVGAGI. The CDR3, cysteine through phenylalanine, is 12 amino acids long. CDR3 DNA only is kept here, 36 bases in frame from base 1. Points on this clone: Its antigen remains undetermined. Nothing much larger sits one base from this clone, and base qualities are not available.

For deep sequencing of PBMC libraries, mostly about 450 ng of input genomic DNA was used, and six replicates were run per sample. The immunoSEQ hsTCRbeta kit was used to prepare TCRbeta libraries according to the manufacturer's instructions. Sequencing of the completed libraries took place using an Illumina NovaSeq 6000 S4 flow cell after they had been pooled to roughly 2.9 nM. The paper's processing steps were these. Raw data preprocessing and quality control were performed with the immunoSEQ Analyzer. The analysis was limited to productive rearrangements, and each clonotype was defined by a unique CDR3 amino acid sequence. Using the R package tcR, the researchers computed the Gini-Simpson index as their estimate of repertoire clonality. Gini indices were compared with Student's t test, and associations with tumor size change were assessed by Pearson correlation. TCRdb stores this immuneACCESS table with in-frame sequences only. Part of the clones is absent; in the studies checked, under half of the shortfall reflects unresolved V genes, and no reason is known for the rest. D and trimming come from the DNA, and the V and J calls and clone size come from that table. For this sample there are 40,000 to 50,000 clones; about three quarters appear just once. Roughly 4.9% of the sample goes to the ten largest clones.

In the paper's terms, the time point label means: after neoadjuvant nivolumab, at surgical resection. The patients had newly diagnosed stage II-IVA oral cavity squamous cell carcinoma and had not received any prior systemic or radiation treatment. The cohort was composed of patients with HPV-negative, locally advanced oral cavity squamous cell carcinoma. Peripheral blood mononuclear cells were analyzed directly and were not maintained or expanded in culture. Samples came from a longitudinal correlative study of a single-arm phase II trial of neoadjuvant nivolumab in oral cavity squamous cell carcinoma. Subject-matched pre- and post-treatment PBMCs and tumors from three responders and three non-responders underwent genomic DNA-based TCRbeta sequencing. Peripheral blood mononuclear cells were drawn once before nivolumab treatment and a second time after treatment, when surgery took place. The Maxwell RSC DNA from Cells kit was used to isolate genomic DNA from PBMCs.

The chain is made from TRBV6-5 and TRBJ1-4; the D gene remains uncertain. The clonotype originates from a person aged 40 to 85 with oral cavity squamous cell carcinoma. Material: PBMCs, obtained after nivolumab (anti-PD-1) treatment. The nucleotides are TGTGCCAGCAGCCCCCGGAATGAAAAACTGTTTTTT. It is translated as CASSPRNEKLFF.